Below, 17 T cell receptor beta chains from the same sample are listed, as sequenced in a study of T-cell reconstitution after alpha-beta-depleted transplantation in children. Preparing the TCRbeta library involved the use of unique molecular identifiers. One entry per CDR3 protein results from TCRdb running MiXCR on the PCR reads. This table holds approximately 590,000 distinct CDR3 sequences, 8% to 11% found once. The material was PBMCs from the stem cell graft donor, obtained from the stem cell graft. The source is a human donor who donated a stem cell graft to a child with acute myeloid leukemia.

This clonotype has a handful of counts. A read error may produce the germline difference seen at one junction end. This sequence joins TRBV20-1 and TRBJ2-3; D is undetermined. The germline gives CDR1 DFQATT, CDR2 SNEGSKA (reference sequence). The CDR3 loop spans 16 amino acids. CDR3 sequence (DNA): TGCTGTGCTAGAGATAGGCGACGGGTTAGCACAGATACGCAGTATTTT. This translates into CCARDRRRVSTDTQYF.

The chain uses TRBV5-1 and TRBJ2-3; D tentatively reads TRBD1 or TRBD2 (5 bases each). The CDR3 contains 16 residues. Germline CDR1 and CDR2: SGHRS and YFSETQ. The V end was cut by 3 bases, the J end by 3 bases, with 17 bases between. CDR3 sequence reads: CASSSGDRGATDTQYF. In DNA form, the CDR3 reads TGCGCCAGCAGCTCGGGCGATCGGGGCGCGACAGATACGCAGTATTTT.

This clonotype was observed many times. V is TRBV7-2 and J is TRBJ2-5; D possibly corresponds to TRBD1 (6 bases). This CDR3 has 13 residues. V was shortened by 4 bases and J by 2 bases, with 8 bases between the two germline ends. Germline-derived CDR1 and CDR2 are SGHTA and FQGNSA. CDR3 sequence (DNA): TGTGCCAGCAGCTCAAGGGGGCAAGAGACCCAGTACTTC. It yields the protein CASSSRGQETQYF. Supplemented by reference TRBV7-2 and TRBJ2-5, the full variable domain reads GAGVSQSPSNKVTEKGKDVELRCDPISGHTALYWYRQSLGQGLEFLIYFQGNSAPDKSGLPSDRFSAERTGGSVSTLTIQRTQQEDSAVYLCASSSRGQETQYFGPGTRLLVL.

This clonotype was observed a handful of times. The V call is TRBV7-9, the J call TRBJ2-7; D remains unclear. The germline V gene encodes CDR1 SEHNR and CDR2 FQNEAQ (reference sequence). Trimming took off 6 bases at V and 3 bases at J, with 18 bases between the two ends. The CDR3 length is 15 residues. This CDR3 reads CASRQRTPSGYEQYF. The CDR3 DNA follows: TGTGCCAGCAGACAAAGGACCCCGTCGGGCTACGAGCAGTACTTC.

The J gene is TRBJ2-1, the V gene TRBV6-1; 9 bases map to TRBD1. The CDR3 consists of 14 residues. Germline CDR1 and CDR2: MNHNS and SASEGT. J was trimmed by 10 bases and V by 5 bases; bases with no gene match: 9. The CDR3 bases are TGTGCCAGCAGTCCCACGACAGGGGGTGGCGAGCAGTTCTTC. As protein: CASSPTTGGGEQFF.

The chain recombines TRBV27 with TRBJ2-3, with TRBD2 identical over 8 bases. The junction had 9 bases not matched to a gene; V was cut back by 5 bases and J by 5 bases. The germline CDR1 and CDR2 sequences are MNHEY and SMNVEV (reference sequence). This CDR3 has 15 residues. The CDR3 DNA reads as TGTGCCAGCAGTGGGGCGCGGGAGGTGGTAGATACGCAGTATTTT. Encoded protein: CASSGAREVVDTQYF.

Remarks on this clonotype: Just one base apart from a much larger clone, this may be a read error. The chain carries TRBV12-5 and TRBJ2-7, with 7 bases that match TRBD1. The V gene's germline CDR1 is LGHNT and CDR2 FRNRAP. With 4 bases clipped from V and 2 bases from J, the junction kept 11 bases outside the gene matches. This CDR3 is built from 16 residues. CDR3 residues: CASGWDSLLPAYEQYF. The CDR3 DNA is TGTGCTAGTGGTTGGGACAGCCTCCTTCCTGCCTACGAGCAGTACTTC. Variable domain in full (rest from reference TRBV12-5 and TRBJ2-7): DARVTQTPRHKVTEMGQEVTMRCQPILGHNTVFWYRQTMMQGLELLAYFRNRAPLDDSGMPKDRFSAEMPDATLATLKIQPSEPRDSAVYFCASGWDSLLPAYEQYFGPGTRLTVT.

This clonotype appeared many times. The rearrangement joins TRBV5-1 to TRBJ2-5; tentative D call: TRBD1 (5 bases). Germline V CDR1 and CDR2: SGHRS, YFSETQ. This CDR3 has 16 residues. V was clipped by 1 base and J by 0 bases, with 13 bases between them. This chain's CDR3 is CASSLSRATNQETQYF. As DNA, the CDR3 is TGCGCCAGCAGCTTGTCCAGGGCAACCAACCAAGAGACCCAGTACTTC.

This clonotype was detected a few times. J is TRBJ2-7 and V is TRBV2, with D tentatively TRBD1 or TRBD2 (5 bases each). CDR3 length equals 15 residues. CDR1 is SNHLY, CDR2 FYNNEI, per germline. V shed 0 bases and J shed 6 bases, with 15 bases lying between them. Written as DNA, the CDR3 is TGTGCCAGCAGTGAAGCGCTTCGGGGCAAGAGCGAGCAGTACTTC. Translating it yields CASSEALRGKSEQYF.

The chain carries TRBV10-3 and TRBJ2-7; 7 bases map to TRBD1. The V and J ends lost 5 bases and 5 bases, in that order; junction bases with no gene match: 6. The CDR3 extends over 13 amino acids. Germline V gene lookup returns CDR1 ENHRY and CDR2 SYGVKD. CDR3 amino acids: CAISRTGVNEQYF. The CDR3 DNA reads TGTGCCATCAGTAGAACAGGGGTCAACGAGCAGTACTTC.

A few counts support this clonotype. This chain joins TRBV29-1 and TRBJ2-7, with D possibly being TRBD2 (7 bases). The CDR3 runs to 14 residues. Deletions cut 6 bases from V and 5 bases from J, with 20 bases between. CDR1 and CDR2 (germline): SQVTM, ANQGSEA. In DNA form, the CDR3 reads TGCAGCGTGGGGGGCTTAGCGGGTTTAGACGAGCAGTACTTC. As protein: CSVGGLAGLDEQYF.

This clonotype was picked up many times. J is TRBJ2-3 and V is TRBV24-1; 13 bases line up with TRBD2. Trimming at V came to 4 bases and at J to 4 bases, leaving 7 bases not matched to a gene. Germline CDR1 is KGHDR and CDR2 is SFDVKD. The CDR3 covers 17 residues. The CDR3 nucleotides are TGTGCCACCAGTGACTACGAACTAGCGGGAGGGGCAGATACGCAGTATTTT. It yields the protein CATSDYELAGGADTQYF.

This clonotype was seen many times. V gene TRBV20-1 combines with J gene TRBJ1-2, with D uncertain. V shed 3 bases and J shed 3 bases, with 8 bases lying between them. The CDR3 contains 12 residues. The germline V gene encodes CDR1 DFQATT and CDR2 SNEGSKA (reference sequence). The DNA for the CDR3 is TGCAGTGCTAGCCCTAATCACTATGGCTACACCTTC. Its protein product is CSASPNHYGYTF.

The gene calls are TRBV5-1 and TRBJ2-1; tentatively, D is TRBD1 (5 bases). From germline, CDR1 is SGHRS and CDR2 YFSETQ. The CDR3 contains 15 residues. V lost 0 bases and J lost 3, with 10 bases in between. The CDR3 DNA is TGCGCCAGCAGCTTGGCCAGGGCGGACTACAATGAGCAGTTCTTC. This gives the protein CASSLARADYNEQFF. Combining the CDR3 with reference TRBV5-1 and TRBJ2-1 gives the whole variable domain KAGVTQTPRYLIKTRGQQVTLSCSPISGHRSVSWYQQTPGQGLQFLFEYFSETQRNKGNFPGRFSGRQFSNSRSEMNVSTLELGDSALYLCASSLARADYNEQFFGPGTRLTVL.

This clonotype was picked up many times. The CDR3 nucleotides read TGTGCCAGCAGCCTACAGGGCGGTCCAGATACGCAGTATTTT. Its translation is CASSLQGGPDTQYF. This rearrangement joins TRBV7-2 to TRBJ2-3; maybe TRBD1 (6 bases). Germline V lookup: CDR1 SGHTA, CDR2 FQGNSA. V was cut by 5 bases and J by 4 bases, with 13 bases left in between. The CDR3 contains 14 residues.

This clonotype has ten or more counts. CDR3 DNA sequence: TGCGCCAGCAGCGTCGGCTACCCGAACACCGGGGAGCTGTTTTTT. Translated: CASSVGYPNTGELFF. This chain joins TRBV4-3 and TRBJ2-2; D gene uncertain. The CDR3 contains 15 residues. Germline CDR1 LGHNA, CDR2 YSLEER. Trimming removed 5 bases at V and 0 bases at J, with 10 bases between.

This clonotype was seen repeatedly, ten times or more. This chain connects TRBV29-1 to TRBJ2-1, with D perhaps matching TRBD2 (5 bases). Germline V gene lookup returns CDR1 SQVTM and CDR2 ANQGSEA. The CDR3 length is 13 residues. The V end was cut by 1 base, the J end by 8 bases, with 12 bases between. CDR3 DNA: TGCAGCGTTGAAGTAACTAGTACCGATGAGCAGTTCTTC. Protein: CSVEVTSTDEQFF.